This paragraph reports one TCR beta chain. As yet, its antigen is unknown. The data originate from a study of cytomegalovirus exposure and HLA in healthy donors. Background on the study: The platform used for the roughly 120 validation repertoires matched that of the 666 first-cohort repertoires, a later analysis reported.

The repertoire was sequenced with immunoSEQ multiplex PCR; TCRdb's copy has only in-frame clones and lacks some. The sample yields over 150,000 clones, around 84% seen once. Study-wide results and limits: In vitro assays verified that a few CMV-associated chains recognized CMV antigens specifically. In the 130 or so validation repertoires, a later analysis found that first-cohort TCR clusters tended to co-occur. TCR beta chains numbering 164 were designated cytomegalovirus-associated.

CDR3 length: 13 residues. V lost 1 base, J lost 6 bases, and 10 bases lay in between. Germline V gene lookup returns CDR1 MGHDK and CDR2 SYGVNS. The chain is built from TRBV25-1 and TRBJ2-7; D is possibly TRBD2 (6 bases). This receptor was obtained from a human donor in good health. Sequenced sample: PBMCs. The CDR3 DNA reads as TGTGCCAGCAGTGAATTACGGGGGAGCGAGCAGTACTTC. Translating gives CASSELRGSEQYF.